Presented here are 15 T cell receptor beta chains from one specimen sequenced in a study of blood T cell repertoires in COVID-19. Method: immunoSEQ multiplex PCR; TCRdb's copy keeps in-frame clones and lacks some. The sample comprises tens of thousands of clones, around 91% of which are singletons, and 1.5% to 2% rests with the top ten. Source material: peripheral blood. The receptors shown here come from a woman between 50 and 59 years old in a cohort sampled during active COVID-19.

The CDR3 coding sequence is TGTGCCAGCAGCGTTAGCGGGAGCAACACAGATACGCAGTATTTT. Residues: CASSVSGSNTDTQYF. This chain uses TRBV7-8 with TRBJ2-3; 9 bases line up with TRBD2. Germline lookup yields CDR1 SGHVS and CDR2 FQNEAQ. The V and J ends lost 5 bases and 2 bases, in that order; junction bases with no gene match: 5. This CDR3 is built from 15 residues.

The chain links TRBV10-3 to TRBJ2-1; tentatively, D is TRBD1 (5 bases). The CDR3 runs to 13 residues. Trimming removed 11 bases from V and 7 bases from J, with 18 bases in between. Germline V gives CDR1 ENHRY, CDR2 SYGVKD. The CDR3 is CAGARVSPNEQFF. DNA for the CDR3: TGTGCCGGGGCCCGAGTCAGTCCGAATGAGCAGTTCTTC.

The rearrangement uses TRBV11-2 and TRBJ2-7; 10 nucleotides align to TRBD1. Looked up from germline, CDR1 is SGHAT and CDR2 is FQNNGV. Germline trimming cut 3 bases from V and 2 bases from J; bases unmatched to any gene: 13. The CDR3 covers 18 residues. The CDR3, as DNA: TGTGCCAGCAGCTTTGGTTTTTCCGGGACAGGGGCCACCTACGAGCAGTACTTC. Its translation: CASSFGFSGTGATYEQYF.

This sequence joins TRBV21-1 and TRBJ2-3; the table gives TRBD1 as D, unverified against the DNA. TRBV21-1 is labeled a pseudogene. This CDR3 has 19 amino acids. The CDR3 protein is CASSKHPNYRVPTPDTQYF. CDR3 DNA sequence: TGTGCCAGCAGCAAACACCCAAACTACAGGGTTCCTACCCCAGATACGCAGTATTTT.

This clone was counted once. The rearrangement joins TRBV2 to TRBJ2-2, with D uncertain. The ends were cut back, 1 base at V and 2 bases at J, with 8 bases in the middle. The germline CDR1 and CDR2 sequences are SNHLY and FYNNEI. The CDR3 spans 15 residues. CDR3 sequence: CASSEVAVNTGELFF. CDR3 nucleotide sequence: TGTGCCAGCAGTGAAGTGGCGGTCAACACCGGGGAGCTGTTTTTT.

J is TRBJ1-1 and V is TRBV5-1; 9 nucleotides match TRBD1. Germline V gene data show CDR1 as SGHRS and CDR2 as YFSETQ. Unmatched junction bases numbered 5, after V lost 3 bases and J lost 5 bases. The CDR3 spans 14 residues. CDR3 protein: CASSYTGGETEAFF. The CDR3 coding sequence is TGCGCCAGCAGCTACACAGGGGGCGAAACTGAAGCTTTCTTT.

The chain recombines TRBV5-6 with TRBJ1-5; D unclear. Germline-derived CDR1 and CDR2 are SGHDT and YYEEEE. V lost 2 bases to trimming and J lost 8 bases, with 8 bases between them. The CDR3 spans 12 residues. In DNA, the CDR3 is TGTGCCAGCAGCTTAAACCGGGAGCCCCAGCATTTT. Protein sequence: CASSLNREPQHF.

The chain uses TRBV18 and TRBJ1-5; weak D call: TRBD1 (6 bases). This CDR3 is built from 14 residues. CDR1 and CDR2 (germline): KGHSH, LQKENI. Trimming took off 3 bases at V and 7 bases at J, with 13 bases between the two ends. The CDR3 DNA sequence: TGTGCCAGCTCACCGTCCGCAGGGGTGCAGCCCCAGCATTTT. This gives the protein CASSPSAGVQPQHF.

J is TRBJ2-1 and V is TRBV10-3; 8 bases align to TRBD1. V shed 2 bases, J shed 6 bases, and the junction held 9 bases outside the gene matches. The CDR3 contains 16 residues. Germline V gene data show CDR1 as ENHRY and CDR2 as SYGVKD. The CDR3 DNA reads TGTGCCATCAGTGAGGGTGGCAGGGGGCTAATCAATGAGCAGTTCTTC. This encodes CAISEGGRGLINEQFF.

This rearrangement joins TRBV28 to TRBJ1-3; tentatively, D is TRBD1 (5 bases). Looked up from germline, CDR1 is MDHEN and CDR2 is SYDVKM. V was trimmed by 3 bases and J by 0 bases, leaving 6 bases between them. The CDR3 totals 14 residues. The CDR3 sequence: CASSFRASGNTIYF. The CDR3 nucleotides read TGTGCCAGCAGTTTCAGGGCCTCTGGAAACACCATATATTTT.

This chain links TRBV18 with TRBJ1-2, with 8 bases identical to TRBD1. CDR1 is KGHSH, CDR2 LQKENI, per germline. CDR3 length: 14 residues. V shed 2 bases, J shed 3 bases, and the junction held 2 bases outside the gene matches. CDR3 residues: CASSPSTGDYGYTF. DNA of the CDR3: TGTGCCAGCTCACCATCGACAGGGGACTATGGCTACACCTTC.

V and J are TRBV2 and TRBJ2-5; 8 bases are shared with TRBD2. CDR3 size: 14 residues. Germline V gene data show CDR1 as SNHLY and CDR2 as FYNNEI. With 6 bases clipped from V and 5 bases from J, the junction kept 8 bases outside the gene matches. The CDR3, as DNA: TGTGCCAGCAGCCTGACGGGAGGGTTGGAGACCCAGTACTTC. Translated, it gives CASSLTGGLETQYF.

The chain carries TRBV2 and TRBJ2-1; 9 bases match TRBD2. Trimming took 7 bases from V and 11 from J; bases not matched to a gene: 9. CDR3 size: 13 residues. From germline, CDR1 is SNHLY and CDR2 FYNNEI. The CDR3 DNA reads TGTGCCAGCACCTTCGGTCTAGCGGGAAAGCAGTTCTTC. The encoded protein is CASTFGLAGKQFF.

The genes are TRBV5-4 and TRBJ2-5, with D uncertain. Per germline, CDR1 SGHNT and CDR2 YYREEE (reference sequence). Trimming pared 0 bases from V and 4 bases from J, leaving 13 bases between. This CDR3 has 15 residues. The CDR3 spells CASSLAGLGLETQYF. The DNA of the CDR3 is TGTGCCAGCAGCTTGGCCGGGTTAGGCCTAGAGACCCAGTACTTC.

As DNA, the CDR3 is TGTGCCAGCAGTCATCGACAGGGAGCCTACGAGCAGTACTTC. Amino acid sequence: CASSHRQGAYEQYF. This chain joins TRBV28 and TRBJ2-7; 7 positions match TRBD1. Looked up from germline, CDR1 is MDHEN and CDR2 is SYDVKM. The CDR3 runs 14 residues. V shed 5 bases and J 2 bases; nucleotides not matched to a gene: 6.